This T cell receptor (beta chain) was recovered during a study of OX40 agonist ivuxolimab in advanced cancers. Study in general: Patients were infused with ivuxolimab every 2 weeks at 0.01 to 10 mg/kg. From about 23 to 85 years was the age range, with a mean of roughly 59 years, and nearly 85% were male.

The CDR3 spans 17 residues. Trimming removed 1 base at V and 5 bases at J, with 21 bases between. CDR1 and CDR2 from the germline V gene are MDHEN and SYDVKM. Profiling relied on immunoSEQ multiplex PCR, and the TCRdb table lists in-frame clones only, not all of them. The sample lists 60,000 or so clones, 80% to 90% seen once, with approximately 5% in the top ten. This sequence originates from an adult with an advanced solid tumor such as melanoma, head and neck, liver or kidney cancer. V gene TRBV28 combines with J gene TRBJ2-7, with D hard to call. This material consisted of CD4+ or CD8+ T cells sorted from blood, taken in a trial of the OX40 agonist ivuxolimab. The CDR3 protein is CASSLLGRQLISHEQYF. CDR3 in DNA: TGTGCCAGCAGTTTATTAGGACGCCAGCTAATATCCCACGAGCAGTACTTC.